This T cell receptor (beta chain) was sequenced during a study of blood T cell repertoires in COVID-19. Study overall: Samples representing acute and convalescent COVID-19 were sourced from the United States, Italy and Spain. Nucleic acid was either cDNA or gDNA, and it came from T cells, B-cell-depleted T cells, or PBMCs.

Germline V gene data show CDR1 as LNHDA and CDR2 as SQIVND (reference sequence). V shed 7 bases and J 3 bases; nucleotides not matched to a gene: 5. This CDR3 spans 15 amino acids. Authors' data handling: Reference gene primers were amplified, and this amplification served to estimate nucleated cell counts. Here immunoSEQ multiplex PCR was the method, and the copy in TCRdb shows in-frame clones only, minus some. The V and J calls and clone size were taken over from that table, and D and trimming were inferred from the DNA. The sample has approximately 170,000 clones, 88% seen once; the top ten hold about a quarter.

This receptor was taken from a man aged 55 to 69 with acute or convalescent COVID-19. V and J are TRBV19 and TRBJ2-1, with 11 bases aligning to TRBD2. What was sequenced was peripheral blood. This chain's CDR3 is CASMRLAGIYNEQFF. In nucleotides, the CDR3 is TGTGCCAGTATGAGACTAGCGGGAATCTACAATGAGCAGTTCTTC. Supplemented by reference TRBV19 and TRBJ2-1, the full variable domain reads DGGITQSPKYLFRKEGQNVTLSCEQNLNHDAMYWYRQDPGQGLRLIYYSQIVNDFQKGDIAEGYSVSREKKESFPLTVTSAQKNPTAFYLCASMRLAGIYNEQFFGPGTRLTVL.